This TCR beta chain was identified in a study of shared clonotypes between healthy human individuals. Germline V lookup: CDR1 MNHEY, CDR2 SMNVEV (reference sequence). The V and J ends lost 2 bases and 6 bases, in that order; junction bases with no gene match: 6. The CDR3 is made up of 14 amino acids. Across several immunoSEQ plates, the genomic DNA of each subset was split evenly. Method: immunoSEQ multiplex PCR; TCRdb's copy keeps in-frame clones and lacks some. Of some 1.5 million clones in the sample, roughly 97% were seen once. The material sequenced was naive CD4+ T cells sorted from blood. As to subset: CD45RA+ positively selected. This chain links TRBV27 with TRBJ1-1; 7 positions match TRBD1. This receptor was taken from a young man in good health. DNA for the CDR3: TGTGCCAGCAGTTTAGACAGGGTCTCCGCTGAAGCTTTCTTT. Translation gives CASSLDRVSAEAFF.